Given below is one T cell receptor beta chain in context. Antigen specificity is unknown. This sample was taken from a study of T cell responses to AZD1222 COVID-19 vaccine. Whole-study results and caveats: Per reports, nearly half of all spike-specific TCRs target regions that are unmutated in variants. Among vaccine-associated CD4 TCRs, coverage spanned spike, with dominance at 160-218 and 743-854.

V was clipped by 3 bases and J by 11 bases; unmatched bases: 16. The CDR3 covers 15 residues. The germline V gene encodes CDR1 SGHDT and CDR2 YYEEEE. The method was immunoSEQ multiplex PCR; TCRdb's version includes in-frame clones alone and lacks a portion of them. The data show approximately 150,000 clones, 80% to 95% seen once. The material was peripheral blood, obtained 28 days after the second AZD1222 dose. V gene TRBV5-6 combines with J gene TRBJ1-2, with 7 bases fitting TRBD1. This TCR was recovered from an adult who received the AZD1222 COVID-19 vaccine. Here the CDR3 reads CASSWETGNFGSYTF. The CDR3 region has the DNA TGTGCCAGCAGCTGGGAGACAGGGAATTTTGGTTCGTACACCTTC. Together with reference TRBV5-6 and TRBJ1-2, the CDR3 gives the full variable domain: DAGVTQSPTHLIKTRGQQVTLRCSPKSGHDTVSWYQQALGQGPQFIFQYYEEEERQRGNFPDRFSGHQFPNYSSELNVNALLLGDSALYLCASSWETGNFGSYTFGSGTRLTVV.